This record covers a single T cell receptor (beta chain). The antigen this receptor binds is unknown. One base away there is no much larger clone; base qualities are not given. The CDR3 regions of human TCRbeta chains were analyzed by immunosequencing. The paper's data handling went like this. TCRs in the repertoires were compared against a reference library of SARS-CoV-2-specific TCRs that had been generated with the MIRA antigen-specificity platform. Breadth meant the fraction of unique TCRs that were SARS-CoV-2-associated, whereas depth meant the fraction of total T cells that were SARS-CoV-2-associated. Each spike-specific TCR was assigned to its reactive spike region and to a CD4 or CD8 class using the MIRA data. Log10-transformed breadth and depth values were compared by one-way ANOVA with Sidak's multiple comparisons tests. In TCRdb, the immuneACCESS table is reduced to in-frame sequences with V and J assigned. These tables do not hold every clone; where another copy was compared, an unresolved V gene accounts for under half, and the others remain unexplained. The V and J calls and clone size were taken over from that table, and D and trimming were inferred from the DNA. The sample data list some 99,000 clones, and roughly 80% of these were observed just once. Approximately 14% of the sample rests with the top ten.

The time point label here, explained by the study, means: about 28 days (+/-7) after the second vaccine dose. AZD1222 recipients whose second dose came at about 4 weeks and those whose second dose came at about 12 weeks were combined into one group, since spike-specific TCR depth and breadth did not differ between the two schedules. Vaccinee samples came from UK trials COV001 and COV002, including a single-blind randomized controlled phase 2/3 trial of AZD1222 (ChAdOx1 nCoV-19) in healthy adults. For TCRbeta chain sequencing, PBMC samples were collected from trial participants at day 0 and at day 28 after the second dose. The data originate from a study of T cell responses to AZD1222 COVID-19 vaccine (dated by TCRdb to the early 2020s). Study-level background: A total of 233 trial participants underwent TCR sequencing, of whom 200 to 220 had received two doses of AZD1222 and 26 had received two doses of the MenACWY control vaccine. Trial participants were enrolled by age into subgroups of 18-55, 56-69 and 70-plus years, and around 140, 26 and 57 TCR-sequenced participants, respectively, were included in these subgroups. Study-wide findings and limitations: Epitopes outside the regions mutated in the B.1.351 and B.1.1.7 variants were reportedly recognized by nearly half of the unique spike-specific TCRs. In the small 56-69-year group, the increase in depth fell short of significance, most likely because of low power. CD4 TCRs associated with the vaccine covered the entire spike protein, and the dominant responses were in regions 160-218 and 743-854. Most participants were white British and females outnumbered males, and the authors suggested that clonal diversity may have been underestimated. Spike-specific TCR breadth and depth rose significantly after two AZD1222 doses compared with day 0 and with MenACWY recipients. Conclusions about previously exposed vaccinees are limited because only five to seven AZD1222 recipients were SARS-CoV-2 seropositive at baseline. Because no samples from the day 14 peak response were available, repertoires could be characterized only after the peak T cell response.

V and J are truncated by 3 bases and 4 bases respectively, leaving an intervening sequence of 13 bases. There are 15 amino acids in the CDR3, from cysteine to phenylalanine inclusive. The entry retains the CDR3 DNA only, 45 bases that are in frame from base 1. CDR1 and CDR2 (KGHSH, LQKENI) derive from the germline V gene. The receptor comes from an adult who received the AZD1222 COVID-19 vaccine. The V and J segments used are TRBV18 and TRBJ1-3; D gene: possibly TRBD1, on 5 matching bases. The material sequenced was peripheral blood, taken 28 days after the second AZD1222 dose. The nucleotides are TGTGCCAGCTCACCCGGGGGGACGGTCGGAAACACCATATATTTT. This encodes CASSPGGTVGNTIYF.